The 11 T cell receptor beta chains reported below all come from one sample, sequenced in a study of blood T cell repertoires in COVID-19. TCRdb's table, derived via immunoSEQ multiplex PCR, lists solely in-frame clones and lacks some. The sample carries 100,000 or so clones, roughly 82% recorded once. Sequenced: peripheral blood. The receptors were sampled from an elderly man with acute or convalescent COVID-19.

There are a few counts of this clone. The chain links TRBV28 to TRBJ1-3, with 7 bases identical to TRBD1. The V segment lost 7 bases and the J segment 2 bases; nucleotides outside the gene matches: 11. The V gene's germline CDR1 is MDHEN and CDR2 SYDVKM. There are 16 residues in the CDR3. The CDR3 coding sequence is TGTGCCAGCATCAAGAGGGGGCGCGGAGCTGGAAACACCATATATTTT. Protein sequence: CASIKRGRGAGNTIYF.

This clone has just one count. The chain recombines TRBV2 with TRBJ1-4, with 7 bases aligning to TRBD1. The V gene's germline CDR1 is SNHLY and CDR2 FYNNEI. This CDR3 region has 15 residues. Trimming at V came to 7 bases and at J to 3 bases, leaving 8 bases not matched to a gene. This CDR3 is CASKETGAANEKLFF. The CDR3 DNA sequence: TGTGCCAGCAAGGAAACAGGGGCGGCTAATGAAAAACTGTTTTTT.

This chain uses TRBV9 with TRBJ2-1; a possible D gene is TRBD1 (5 bases). The CDR3 spans 13 residues. Trimming stripped 0 bases from V and 7 bases from J, with 8 bases between. Germline V CDR1 and CDR2: SGDLS, YYNGEE. This chain's CDR3 is CASSVASGNEQFF. In DNA form, the CDR3 reads TGTGCCAGCAGCGTAGCCTCAGGGAATGAGCAGTTCTTC.

This clone turned up a few times. This sequence joins TRBV27 and TRBJ2-7, with D tentatively TRBD2 (7 bases). Trimming removed 4 bases from V and 4 bases from J, with 20 bases in between. The germline V gene has CDR1 MNHEY and CDR2 SMNVEV (reference sequence). The CDR3 runs 16 residues. The CDR3 here is CASSSRGEEGVYEQYF. CDR3 bases: TGTGCCAGCAGTTCCCGGGGGGAGGAGGGGGTTTACGAGCAGTACTTC.

The chain carries TRBV6-5 and TRBJ2-1; maybe TRBD2 (7 bases). The CDR3 consists of 12 residues. Germline values: CDR1 MNHEY, CDR2 SVGAGI. CDR3 DNA sequence: TGTGGGGGGGGCAGGCTCTACAATGAGCAGTTCTTC. This gives the protein CGGGRLYNEQFF.

The CDR3 spells CASSRSSQGNQPQHF. The CDR3 region has the DNA TGTGCCAGCAGCCGATCCTCCCAGGGGAATCAGCCCCAGCATTTT. V gene TRBV3-1 (or the pseudogene TRBV3-2) combines with J gene TRBJ1-5; weak D call: TRBD1 (6 bases). The CDR3 loop spans 15 amino acids. Germline values: CDR1 LGHDT, CDR2 YNNKEL (reference sequence). The V gene lost 4 bases and the J gene lost 4 bases, with 14 bases spanning the gap.

The chain links TRBV29-1 to TRBJ1-1, with TRBD1 as a possible D gene (6 bases). CDR3 length equals 13 residues. From germline, CDR1 is SQVTM and CDR2 ANQGSEA. Trimming removed 7 bases at V and 5 bases at J, with 17 bases between. The CDR3 coding sequence is TGCAGCGAGCGAACAGGGACGGGGACTGAAGCTTTCTTT. Encoded protein: CSERTGTGTEAFF.

This chain links TRBV7-2 with TRBJ1-1, with TRBD1 matching 7 bases. After removal of 4 bases from V and 8 bases from J, the junction contained 10 bases not matched to a gene. The CDR3 extends over 14 amino acids. Germline V gene sequence: CDR1 SGHTA, CDR2 FQGNSA. For the CDR3, the DNA is TGTGCCAGCAGCTCCCGCAGGGGGAACAGGGAAGCTTTCTTT. Translation gives CASSSRRGNREAFF.

This chain connects TRBV21-1 to TRBJ2-7; the table names TRBD1, a call not compared with the DNA. TRBV21-1 is a pseudogene segment. This CDR3 has 17 residues. The CDR3 here is CASSPQSPRTEAYEQYF. The CDR3 DNA sequence: TGTGCCAGCAGCCCCCAAAGCCCCAGGACAGAGGCCTACGAGCAGTACTTC.

This chain connects TRBV27 to TRBJ2-2; D remains unclear. CDR1 is MNHEY, CDR2 SMNVEV, per germline (reference sequence). V lost 2 bases to trimming and J lost 3 bases, with 7 bases between them. The CDR3 has 14 residues. Here the CDR3 DNA reads TGTGCCAGCAGTTTAGGGCAGCACACCGGGGAGCTGTTTTTT. Its protein product is CASSLGQHTGELFF.

The rearrangement links TRBV3-1 (or the pseudogene TRBV3-2) to TRBJ2-6; D is perhaps TRBD2 (5 bases). Trimming cost V 3 bases and J 0 bases, with 18 bases left between them. CDR3 length: 19 amino acids. Germline V gene data show CDR1 as LGHDT and CDR2 as YNNKEL (reference sequence). CDR3 protein: CASSHPERESFSGANVLTF. In nucleotides, the CDR3 is TGTGCCAGCAGCCATCCCGAGAGGGAGTCCTTCTCTGGGGCCAACGTCCTGACTTTC.